This T cell receptor beta chain was retrieved from a study of T-cell reconstitution after alpha-beta-depleted transplantation in children (dated by TCRdb to about 2016). Some background on the complete study: The study quantitatively tracked T-cell immune reconstitution after TCRalphabeta/CD19-depleted allogeneic hematopoietic cell transplantation in children using TCR repertoire profiling.

The treatment or condition label here, explained by the study, means: allogeneic hematopoietic cell transplantation with graft depleted of TCRalphabeta T cells and CD19 B cells. The children who served as transplant recipients had been given grafts of TCRalphabeta/CD19-depleted allogeneic hematopoietic cells. The research as a whole found: About two months after transplant, the apparently early recovery of alphabetaT-cell counts reportedly depended on just several hundred clones that had expanded rapidly and came from non-depleted graft cells. In some patients, high TCRbeta diversity at day 60 was attributed to recipient T cells and intrathymic progenitors that had survived conditioning. Over subsequent months, a decline in hyperexpanded clone frequencies was noted, and after one year, T-cell counts and TCRbeta diversity were mostly ascribed to newly produced T cells.

The germline V gene supplies CDR1 SGDLS and CDR2 YYNGEE. From its cysteine to its phenylalanine, the CDR3 spans 13 amino acids. Of the read, only the CDR3 DNA is kept; its 39 bases are in frame from base 1. From V the trimming removes 3 bases and from J it removes 0 bases, while the gene matches leave 0 bases of the junction unaccounted for. This clonotype was recorded many times. The clone's antigen remains unknown. Base qualities were left out, and no much larger clone turns up one base away. Library prep was done by PCR. Sequencing took place on an Illumina HiSeq 2500. Molecular barcoding was employed in the preparation of TCR libraries, with unique molecular identifiers being used to normalize TCRbeta repertoire quantification. TCRdb reanalyzed the raw reads on its own, using fastp at Q25 for trimming and MiXCR for clone calling, and kept in-frame beta chains. Here each entry gathers all rows of one CDR3 protein and keeps the most common genes and DNA. Within this sample are about 300,000 distinct CDR3 sequences, with just over 7.5% of them counted one time only. Approximately 9% of the sample goes to the ten largest clones.

The origin of this receptor is a female patient between 2 and 15 years old who had a stem cell transplant for Fanconi anemia, so the T cells may come from the graft donor. The chain was built from TRBV9 and TRBJ2-7; 7 bases in the junction line up with TRBD2. The material sequenced was peripheral blood, taken 360 days after TCRalphabeta/CD19-depleted stem cell transplant. The CDR3 has the sequence CASSGTSSYEQYF. The nucleotides read TGTGCCAGCAGCGGGACTAGCTCCTACGAGCAGTACTTC.